This entry concerns a single TCR beta chain. Trimming cost V 1 base and J 3 bases, with 9 bases left between them. The CDR3 spans 14 residues. The germline gives CDR1 LGHNA, CDR2 YSLEER. The repertoire was sequenced with immunoSEQ multiplex PCR; TCRdb's copy has only in-frame clones and lacks some. The sample holds approximately 190,000 clones, approximately 79% seen once. The data were obtained in a study of blood T cell repertoires in COVID-19. The chain carries TRBV4-3 and TRBJ1-2, with D possibly being TRBD1 (5 bases). This clonotype originated in a woman in her sixties with acute COVID-19. The sequencing input was PBMCs or T cells enriched from blood (not recorded which). In nucleotides, the CDR3 is TGCGCCAGCAGCCAAGTGGGGGGAGACTATGGCTACACCTTC. This encodes CASSQVGGDYGYTF.